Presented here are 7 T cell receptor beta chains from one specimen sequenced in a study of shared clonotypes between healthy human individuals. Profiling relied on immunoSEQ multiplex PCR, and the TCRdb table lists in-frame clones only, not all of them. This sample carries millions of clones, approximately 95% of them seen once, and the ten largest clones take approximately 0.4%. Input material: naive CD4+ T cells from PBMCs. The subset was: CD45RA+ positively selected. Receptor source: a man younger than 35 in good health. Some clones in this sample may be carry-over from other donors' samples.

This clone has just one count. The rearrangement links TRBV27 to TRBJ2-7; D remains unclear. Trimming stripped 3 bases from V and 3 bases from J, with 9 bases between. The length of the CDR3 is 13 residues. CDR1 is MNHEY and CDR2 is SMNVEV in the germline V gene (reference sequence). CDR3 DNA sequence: TGTGCCAGCAGTTTGCAGGAGCGCTACGAGCAGTACTTC. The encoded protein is CASSLQERYEQYF.

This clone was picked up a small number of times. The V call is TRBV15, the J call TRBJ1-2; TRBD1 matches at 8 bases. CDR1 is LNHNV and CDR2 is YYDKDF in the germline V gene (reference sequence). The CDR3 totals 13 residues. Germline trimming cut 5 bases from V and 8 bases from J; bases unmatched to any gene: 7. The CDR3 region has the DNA TGTGCCACCAGCGTCAGGGGGCGCGGAGGCTACACCTTC. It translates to CATSVRGRGGYTF.

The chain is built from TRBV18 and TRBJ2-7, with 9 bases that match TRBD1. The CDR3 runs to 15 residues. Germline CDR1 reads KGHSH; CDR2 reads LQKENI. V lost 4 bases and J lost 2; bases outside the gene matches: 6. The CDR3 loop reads CASSLVGQGTYEQYF. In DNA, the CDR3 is TGTGCCAGCTCACTAGTGGGACAGGGTACCTACGAGCAGTACTTC.

Here the CDR3 reads CASSQTGPSLGEQYF. The CDR3 DNA follows: TGCGCCAGCAGCCAGACAGGGCCGTCCCTCGGAGAGCAGTACTTC. The V call is TRBV5-1, the J call TRBJ2-7; TRBD1 agrees at 7 bases. V lost 4 bases, J lost 7 bases, and 14 bases stayed unmatched. Germline lookup yields CDR1 SGHRS and CDR2 YFSETQ. The CDR3 loop spans 15 amino acids. The full variable domain, completed using reference TRBV5-1 and TRBJ2-7, is KAGVTQTPRYLIKTRGQQVTLSCSPISGHRSVSWYQQTPGQGLQFLFEYFSETQRNKGNFPGRFSGRQFSNSRSEMNVSTLELGDSALYLCASSQTGPSLGEQYFGPGTRLTVT.

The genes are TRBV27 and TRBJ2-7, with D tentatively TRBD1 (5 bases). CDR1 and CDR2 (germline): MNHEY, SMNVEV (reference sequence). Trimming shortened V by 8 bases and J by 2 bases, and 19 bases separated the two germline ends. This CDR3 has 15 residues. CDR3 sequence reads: CASLTRQSRPYEQYF. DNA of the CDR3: TGTGCCAGCCTCACGAGACAGTCAAGACCCTACGAGCAGTACTTC.

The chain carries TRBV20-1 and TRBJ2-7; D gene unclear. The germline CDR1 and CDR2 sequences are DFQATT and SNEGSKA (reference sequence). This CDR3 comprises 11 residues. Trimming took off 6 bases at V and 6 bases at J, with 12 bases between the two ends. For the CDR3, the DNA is TGCAGTGCCGGACCTAAAGGCGAGCAGTACTTC. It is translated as CSAGPKGEQYF.

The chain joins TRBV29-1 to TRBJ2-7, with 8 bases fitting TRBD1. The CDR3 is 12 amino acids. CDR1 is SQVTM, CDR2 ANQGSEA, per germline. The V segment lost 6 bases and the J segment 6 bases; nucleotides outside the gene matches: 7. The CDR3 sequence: CSVGKTGAEQYF. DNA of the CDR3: TGCAGCGTCGGGAAGACAGGGGCCGAGCAGTACTTC.